The 14 T cell receptor beta chains listed next were all sequenced from one sample in a study of OX40 agonist ivuxolimab in advanced cancers. The repertoire was sequenced with immunoSEQ multiplex PCR; TCRdb's copy has only in-frame clones and lacks some. The sample holds tens of thousands of clones, roughly 86% seen once. The sequencing used CD4+ or CD8+ T cells sorted from blood, collected in a trial of the OX40 agonist ivuxolimab. The receptors derive from an adult with an advanced solid tumor such as melanoma, head and neck, liver or kidney cancer.

The V call is TRBV18, the J call TRBJ2-1; TRBD1 is a possible D gene (6 bases). Per germline, CDR1 KGHSH and CDR2 LQKENI. Trimming removed 3 bases from V and 5 bases from J, with 17 bases in between. The CDR3 has 16 amino acids. This CDR3 reads CASSPRPRQGHNEQFF. Here the CDR3 DNA reads TGTGCCAGCTCACCTCGTCCTCGGCAGGGGCACAATGAGCAGTTCTTC.

The chain recombines TRBV7-9 with TRBJ1-2; unclear D gene. The CDR3 extends over 14 amino acids. Trimming removed 5 bases from V and 4 bases from J, with 14 bases in between. Germline-derived CDR1 and CDR2 are SEHNR and FQNEAQ (reference sequence). The CDR3 DNA sequence: TGTGCCAGCAGCCCCCAAAGGACGGCCTATGGCTACACCTTC. Protein sequence: CASSPQRTAYGYTF.

This rearrangement joins TRBV9 to TRBJ2-1, with TRBD2 identical over 11 bases. The CDR3 is made up of 15 amino acids. Trimming removed 2 bases from V and 5 bases from J; junction bases left unmatched: 3. Per the germline V gene, CDR1 is SGDLS and CDR2 is YYNGEE. DNA of the CDR3: TGTGCCAGCAGCGTTTTAGCGGGAGGGAACAATGAGCAGTTCTTC. Its translation: CASSVLAGGNNEQFF.

The J gene is TRBJ2-2, the V gene TRBV5-1; 11 bases are a match to TRBD2. The V and J ends lost 5 bases and 3 bases, in that order; junction bases with no gene match: 0. CDR3 length: 14 amino acids. CDR1 is SGHRS and CDR2 is YFSETQ in the germline V gene. The CDR3 spells CASRLAGDTGELFF. CDR3 nucleotide sequence: TGCGCCAGCAGACTAGCGGGAGACACCGGGGAGCTGTTTTTT.

The CDR3 sequence is CASSLSTGVVTFF. CDR3 nucleotide sequence: TGTGCCAGCAGCTTATCCACCGGGGTCGTGACTTTCTTT. V gene TRBV7-2 combines with J gene TRBJ1-1; D gene uncertain. Germline lookup yields CDR1 SGHTA and CDR2 FQGNSA. The CDR3 totals 13 residues. Trimming took 2 bases from V and 12 from J, leaving 16 bases between them.

This chain connects TRBV5-4 to TRBJ2-3; possibly TRBD1 or TRBD2 for D (6 bases each). V gave up 0 bases and J gave up 1 base, with 9 bases separating them. This CDR3 contains 15 residues. Looked up from germline, CDR1 is SGHNT and CDR2 is YYREEE (reference sequence). The CDR3 nucleotides read TGTGCCAGCAGCTTGGAGAGGGGGGGCACAGATACGCAGTATTTT. It is translated as CASSLERGGTDTQYF.

V is TRBV9 and J is TRBJ2-5; D is perhaps TRBD1 or TRBD2 (5 bases each). V lost 0 bases and J 2 bases, leaving 14 bases between the germline ends. Germline assignment: CDR1 SGDLS and CDR2 YYNGEE. The CDR3 consists of 16 residues. The CDR3 reads CASSVGGNWGQETQYF. The CDR3 region has the DNA TGTGCCAGCAGCGTAGGAGGAAATTGGGGGCAAGAGACCCAGTACTTC.

For the CDR3, the DNA is TGTGCCAGCAGCTTGGGGGTATCGGTCAACTACGAGCAGTACTTC. It codes for CASSLGVSVNYEQYF. The V and J genes are TRBV5-8 and TRBJ2-7; D call uncertain. The CDR3 runs to 15 residues. Germline V gene sequence: CDR1 SGHTS, CDR2 YDEGEE. V dropped 0 bases and J dropped 3 bases, with 13 bases sitting between them.

The chain recombines TRBV14 with TRBJ1-1; D gene unclear. Germline-derived CDR1 and CDR2 are SGHDN and FVKESK. CDR3 length: 12 residues. The V gene lost 0 bases and the J gene lost 6 bases, with 5 bases spanning the gap. CDR3 DNA sequence: TGTGCCAGCAGCCAAGATGCTTCTGAAGCTTTCTTT. As protein: CASSQDASEAFF.

The gene calls are TRBV9 and TRBJ2-5; 8 nucleotides match TRBD1. The CDR3 is 14 amino acids. The ends lost 3 bases at V and 7 bases at J; junction bases unmatched: 8. Per germline, CDR1 SGDLS and CDR2 YYNGEE. The DNA of the CDR3 is TGTGCCAGCAGCGGGCCGGACAGGGAAGGGACCCAGTACTTC. It yields the protein CASSGPDREGTQYF. The full variable domain, in which reference TRBV9 and TRBJ2-5 provide the parts outside the CDR3, is DSGVTQTPKHLITATGQRVTLRCSPRSGDLSVYWYQQSLDQGLQFLIQYYNGEERAKGNILERFSAQQFPDLHSELNLSSLELGDSALYFCASSGPDREGTQYFGPGTRLLVL.

The chain recombines TRBV13 with TRBJ1-2; D is unclear. V was trimmed by 5 bases and J by 8 bases, leaving 9 bases between them. This CDR3 comprises 11 residues. CDR1 is PRHDT, CDR2 FYEKMQ, per germline (reference sequence). This CDR3 reads CASSSDRGYTF. The DNA of the CDR3 is TGTGCCAGCAGCAGCGATCGCGGCTACACCTTC.

The chain has TRBV9 and TRBJ2-3, with D possibly TRBD2 on 7 matching bases. Trimming cost V 1 base and J 2 bases, with 14 bases left between them. The CDR3 extends over 16 amino acids. Germline-derived CDR1 and CDR2 are SGDLS and YYNGEE. This chain's CDR3 is CASSVRGGEDTDTQYF. The CDR3 region has the DNA TGTGCCAGCAGCGTAAGGGGGGGAGAGGACACAGATACGCAGTATTTT.

The table lists this clone with a few counts. The V gene is TRBV6-5, the J gene TRBJ2-1, with 11 bases that match TRBD2. CDR1 and CDR2 (germline): MNHEY, SVGAGI. J gave up 9 bases and V 6 bases, and 10 bases lay outside the gene matches. The CDR3 extends over 15 amino acids. The CDR3 loop is CASRLGTSGRSEQFF. As DNA, the CDR3 is TGTGCCAGCAGGCTCGGGACTAGCGGACGGAGTGAGCAGTTCTTC.

The rearrangement uses TRBV15 and TRBJ2-3; D may be TRBD1 or TRBD2 (6 bases each). V gave up 5 bases and J gave up 2 bases, with 11 bases separating them. CDR3 length: 14 amino acids. Germline V gene data show CDR1 as LNHNV and CDR2 as YYDKDF (reference sequence). The CDR3 DNA reads as TGTGCCACCAGCCGGGGGCGTTACACAGATACGCAGTATTTT. This encodes CATSRGRYTDTQYF. The entire variable domain, with the rest obtained from reference TRBV15 and TRBJ2-3, is as follows: DAMVIQNPRYQVTQFGKPVTLSCSQTLNHNVMYWYQQKSSQAPKLLFHYYDKDFNNEADTPDNFQSRRPNTSFCFLDIRSPGLGDTAMYLCATSRGRYTDTQYFGPGTRLTVL.